This TCR beta chain stems from a study of neurological immune-mediated disorders. Germline CDR1 and CDR2: SGHDT and YYEEEE. The V end was cut by 5 bases, the J end by 0 bases, with 11 bases between. This CDR3 region has 15 residues. Many counts were recorded for this clonotype. As yet, its antigen is unknown. Overall study results and limits: No CDR3 amino acid sequences were shared by expanded clones across subjects, suggesting private repertoires in all groups.

Individuals who volunteered at a blood bank located in Maryland, USA, made up the group of healthy controls. Unsorted libraries were generated from 2 million PBMCs held at -80 degrees C. TCRdb independently ran MiXCR on the 5' RACE reads; one entry per CDR3 protein. The sample has approximately 16,000 distinct CDR3 sequences, roughly 20% seen once. The TCR originated in a man aged 50-60 years in good health. Sequences were obtained from PBMCs. This sequence joins TRBV5-6 and TRBJ2-2; D gene uncertain. The CDR3 here is CASRMNGPNTGELFF. The DNA of the CDR3 is TGTGCCAGCAGGATGAACGGCCCGAACACCGGGGAGCTGTTTTTT.